The 13 T cell receptor beta chains below come from one sample, sequenced in a study of blood T cell repertoires in COVID-19. The table came from immunoSEQ multiplex PCR; TCRdb's copy has only in-frame clones and leaves some out. The data show around 310,000 clones, 85% to 90% seen once. Sample: PBMCs or T cells enriched from blood (not recorded which). These receptors came from a woman in her twenties or thirties who had recovered from COVID-19.

This chain joins TRBV5-6 and TRBJ1-2; D gene unclear. Germline V gene data show CDR1 as SGHDT and CDR2 as YYEEEE. Between the trimmed V and J ends, which lost 0 bases and 4 bases, there was a span of 10 bases. The CDR3 is made up of 14 amino acids. The CDR3 DNA reads as TGTGCCAGCAGCTTGGGCGGCCTCTTCTATGGCTACACCTTC. Protein product: CASSLGGLFYGYTF.

The chain combines TRBV5-4 with TRBJ2-5; 12 bases align to TRBD2. Germline V gene sequence: CDR1 SGHNT, CDR2 YYREEE (reference sequence). This CDR3 spans 16 amino acids. V trimming: 3 bases; J trimming: 4 bases; junction bases outside the gene matches: 7. The CDR3 region has the DNA TGTGCCAGCAGCTCTCTAGCGGGAGGGCCGGGAGAGACCCAGTACTTC. Translated, it gives CASSSLAGGPGETQYF.

This sequence joins TRBV5-6 and TRBJ1-3; the D gene is possibly TRBD1 (5 bases). The length of the CDR3 is 18 residues. The germline CDR1 and CDR2 sequences are SGHDT and YYEEEE. V was clipped by 2 bases and J by 0 bases, with 18 bases between them. This CDR3 reads CASSFGIQGGFSGNTIYF. The CDR3 coding sequence is TGTGCCAGCAGCTTTGGGATTCAGGGAGGTTTCTCTGGAAACACCATATATTTT.

As DNA, the CDR3 is TGTGCCAGTAGTAAGCCGGGTATGGACTATGGCTACACCTTC. The encoded protein is CASSKPGMDYGYTF. J is TRBJ1-2 and V is TRBV19; D is uncertain. The CDR3 length is 14 residues. Trimming took off 4 bases at V and 3 bases at J, with 12 bases between the two ends. In germline, CDR1 is LNHDA, CDR2 SQIVND (reference sequence).

V and J are TRBV7-2 and TRBJ2-1; 10 bases line up with TRBD2. This CDR3 has 17 residues. The germline V gene encodes CDR1 SGHTA and CDR2 FQGNSA. V lost 0 bases and J lost 7; bases outside the gene matches: 9. In DNA form, the CDR3 reads TGTGCCAGCAGCTTAGCCAGAGCGGGAGGGCCTTGGAATGAGCAGTTCTTC. Encoded protein: CASSLARAGGPWNEQFF.

This chain connects TRBV7-9 to TRBJ1-5; the D gene is possibly TRBD1 (5 bases). The ends were cut back, 5 bases at V and 7 bases at J, with 15 bases in the middle. This CDR3 has 14 residues. CDR1 SEHNR and CDR2 FQNEAQ come from the germline V gene (reference sequence). CDR3 DNA sequence: TGTGCCAGCAGCAGTCAGGGACTCGAGCAGCCCCAGCATTTT. The encoded protein is CASSSQGLEQPQHF. The entire variable domain, with the rest obtained from reference TRBV7-9 and TRBJ1-5, is as follows: DTGVSQNPRHKITKRGQNVTFRCDPISEHNRLYWYRQTLGQGPEFLTYFQNEAQLEKSRLLSDRFSAERPKGSFSTLEIQRTEQGDSAMYLCASSSQGLEQPQHFGDGTRLSIL.

This chain connects TRBV29-1 to TRBJ2-5; D not resolved. Germline CDR1 reads SQVTM; CDR2 reads ANQGSEA. The V end was cut by 4 bases, the J end by 4 bases, with 16 bases between. There are 14 residues in the CDR3. CDR3 residues: CSVGLRLRLETQYF. CDR3 DNA: TGCAGCGTTGGGCTAAGGTTGCGGTTAGAGACCCAGTACTTC.

The chain recombines TRBV10-3 with TRBJ1-2, with 9 bases matching TRBD1. Germline CDR1 ENHRY, CDR2 SYGVKD. Unmatched junction bases numbered 6, after V lost 7 bases and J lost 0 bases. The CDR3 is made up of 15 amino acids. CDR3 DNA: TGTGCCATCACCGACAGGGGGGAAGCTAACTATGGCTACACCTTC. It specifies CAITDRGEANYGYTF.

This clone appeared once. The chain combines TRBV30 with TRBJ1-5; no clear D gene. CDR3 length: 14 amino acids. Trimming cost V 3 bases and J 6 bases, with 15 bases left between them. CDR1 GTSNPN and CDR2 SVGIG come from the germline V gene (reference sequence). For the CDR3, the DNA is TGTGCCTGGAGCCAAACTCGGAGGAGTCAGCCCCAGCATTTT. Translation gives CAWSQTRRSQPQHF.

V and J are TRBV11-2 and TRBJ2-5; TRBD1 matches 9 bases. Germline CDR1 is SGHAT and CDR2 is FQNNGV. The CDR3 runs to 16 residues. The junction had 12 bases not matched to a gene; V was cut back by 5 bases and J by 5 bases. The DNA of the CDR3 is TGTGCCAGCAGCAGAGGACAGGGGTTTCCGCAGGAGACCCAGTACTTC. Its protein is CASSRGQGFPQETQYF.

V and J are TRBV5-6 and TRBJ2-7; 10 nucleotides match TRBD1. This CDR3 has 15 amino acids. Germline values: CDR1 SGHDT, CDR2 YYEEEE. The V and J ends lost 2 bases and 6 bases, in that order; junction bases with no gene match: 8. CDR3 amino acids: CASSFDRGPLSEQYF. CDR3 nucleotide sequence: TGTGCCAGCAGCTTTGACAGGGGGCCACTATCCGAGCAGTACTTC.

This chain's CDR3 is CASSLGAGFDEQYF. The CDR3 coding sequence is TGTGCCAGCAGTTTAGGGGCAGGGTTCGACGAGCAGTACTTC. V and J are TRBV27 and TRBJ2-7, with D possibly being TRBD1 (5 bases). Germline-derived CDR1 and CDR2 are MNHEY and SMNVEV (reference sequence). CDR3 length: 14 residues. The ends were cut back, 2 bases at V and 5 bases at J, with 13 bases in the middle.

This chain joins TRBV2 and TRBJ1-4, with D maybe TRBD1 (5 bases). Germline CDR1 is SNHLY and CDR2 is FYNNEI. The length of the CDR3 is 14 residues. With 4 bases removed from V and 8 bases from J, the gap between germline ends came to 14 bases. The CDR3 DNA sequence: TGTGCCAGCAGTGTTATGGGGCCAGTCGAAAAACTGTTTTTT. It specifies CASSVMGPVEKLFF.